The 28 T cell receptor beta chains in this list originate from one sample, sequenced in a study of cytomegalovirus exposure and HLA in healthy donors (dated by TCRdb to the late 2010s). Library creation used the immunoSEQ multiplex PCR assay. The clones in this table, taken by TCRdb from immuneACCESS, are in-frame only. Not every clone is retained; where verified, under half of the shortfall comes from an unresolved V gene, and the cause of the rest is unknown. The sample table records some 170,000 clones; about nine tenths of these occur just once. Approximately 2.4% of the sample is held by the ten biggest clonotypes. The sample taken for sequencing was PBMCs. The receptors here all came from a young man in good health and CMV-seropositive.

J is TRBJ2-5 and V is TRBV12-5; D is undetermined. Germline V gene sequence: CDR1 LGHNT, CDR2 FRNRAP. CDR3 length: 13 residues. The V and J ends lost 7 bases and 2 bases respectively, with 11 bases between them. Here the CDR3 reads CASAYGGQETQYF. The DNA for the CDR3 is TGTGCTAGTGCCTACGGCGGACAAGAGACCCAGTACTTC.

The chain couples TRBV28 to TRBJ2-7, with D possibly being TRBD1 (6 bases). Germline assignment: CDR1 MDHEN and CDR2 SYDVKM. Trimming took off 4 bases at V and 2 bases at J, with 15 bases between the two ends. The CDR3 extends over 15 amino acids. This CDR3 is CASSSIFDRPYEQYF. The DNA for the CDR3 is TGTGCCAGCAGTTCTATATTTGACAGGCCCTACGAGCAGTACTTC.

The chain is built from TRBV28 and TRBJ1-1, with 8 positions matching TRBD1. CDR3 length: 13 amino acids. Germline V gene sequence: CDR1 MDHEN, CDR2 SYDVKM. The V segment lost 4 bases and the J segment 4 bases; nucleotides outside the gene matches: 2. The CDR3 nucleotides are TGTGCCAGCAGTTCACAGGGGGGCACTGAAGCTTTCTTT. This gives the protein CASSSQGGTEAFF.

The genes are TRBV13 and TRBJ2-3; 8 nucleotides align to TRBD2. This CDR3 is 15 amino acids long. Germline trimming cut 4 bases from V and 3 bases from J; bases unmatched to any gene: 6. The germline CDR1 and CDR2 sequences are PRHDT and FYEKMQ (reference sequence). The CDR3 sequence is CASSSRLAFTDTQYF. In DNA, the CDR3 is TGTGCCAGCAGCTCACGACTAGCGTTTACAGATACGCAGTATTTT.

The count of this clone is one. The V and J genes are TRBV27 and TRBJ2-3; a weak D match, TRBD2 (6 bases). From germline, CDR1 is MNHEY and CDR2 SMNVEV (reference sequence). V lost 11 bases and J lost 2, with 14 bases in between. This CDR3 comprises 13 residues. The CDR3, as DNA: TGTGCCTCTGCGGGACTTTCCACAGATACGCAGTATTTT. It yields the protein CASAGLSTDTQYF.

This chain joins TRBV19 and TRBJ2-2; 8 bases align to TRBD2. This CDR3 is built from 16 residues. V dropped 4 bases and J dropped 6; count of bases not matched to a gene: 10. Per germline, CDR1 LNHDA and CDR2 SQIVND (reference sequence). CDR3 in DNA: TGTGCCAGTAGTACGGGACTAGAGGCCGTTCCCGGGGAGCTGTTTTTT. It translates to CASSTGLEAVPGELFF.

The chain links TRBV5-4 to TRBJ2-5; 9 bases align to TRBD2. With V trimmed by 4 bases and J by 5 bases, 6 bases remained unmatched. CDR1 is SGHNT, CDR2 YYREEE, per germline (reference sequence). This CDR3 is 14 amino acids long. The CDR3 loop is CASSPGAGGETQYF. CDR3 nucleotide sequence: TGTGCCAGCAGCCCGGGGGCGGGAGGGGAGACCCAGTACTTC. The full variable domain, its missing parts supplied by reference TRBV5-4 and TRBJ2-5, is ETGVTQSPTHLIKTRGQQVTLRCSSQSGHNTVSWYQQALGQGPQFIFQYYREEENGRGNFPPRFSGLQFPNYSSELNVNALELDDSALYLCASSPGAGGETQYFGPGTRLLVL.

The chain couples TRBV28 to TRBJ1-2; D unclear. This CDR3 is 12 amino acids long. Trimming removed 4 bases at V and 8 bases at J, with 11 bases between. The germline gives CDR1 MDHEN, CDR2 SYDVKM. The CDR3 DNA reads as TGTGCCAGCAGTTCCACGCTATGGGGCTACACCTTC. Its protein product is CASSSTLWGYTF.

The rearrangement links TRBV19 to TRBJ2-7, with 8 bases fitting TRBD2. Germline trimming cut 1 base from V and 2 bases from J; bases unmatched to any gene: 7. Germline V gene sequence: CDR1 LNHDA, CDR2 SQIVND (reference sequence). CDR3 length: 16 amino acids. CDR3 DNA: TGTGCCAGTAGTATAGGTGGGACTAGTTGGACCTACGAGCAGTACTTC. Residues: CASSIGGTSWTYEQYF.

This clone has only one observation. This chain links TRBV7-8 with TRBJ2-7; TRBD2 agrees at 10 bases. With V trimmed by 5 bases and J by 4 bases, 14 bases remained unmatched. The CDR3 spans 17 residues. The germline V gene has CDR1 SGHVS and CDR2 FQNEAQ. This CDR3 is CASSLRSGGANSYEQYF. The CDR3 region has the DNA TGTGCCAGCAGCCTCCGGAGCGGGGGGGCGAACTCATACGAGCAGTACTTC.

This rearrangement joins TRBV5-1 to TRBJ1-1; D gene ambiguous. With 0 bases removed from V and 3 bases from J, the gap between germline ends came to 6 bases. CDR3 length: 13 amino acids. Germline CDR1 SGHRS, CDR2 YFSETQ. Here the CDR3 DNA reads TGCGCCAGCAGCTTGGGGGCCGACACTGAAGCTTTCTTT. This codes for CASSLGADTEAFF.

The gene calls are TRBV5-6 and TRBJ2-2; D is uncertain. The length of the CDR3 is 14 residues. Trimming cost V 6 bases and J 4 bases, with 13 bases left between them. Germline CDR1 SGHDT, CDR2 YYEEEE. In DNA form, the CDR3 reads TGTGCCAGCAACCAGCCCCGAGGCACCGGGGAGCTGTTTTTT. Translating gives CASNQPRGTGELFF.

This clone was recorded only once. This chain connects TRBV27 to TRBJ2-7, with D perhaps TRBD1 (7 bases). V shed 4 bases and J shed 4 bases, with 17 bases lying between them. Per germline, CDR1 MNHEY and CDR2 SMNVEV (reference sequence). This CDR3 has 15 residues. The chain's CDR3 is CASSSQQGSGYEQYF. CDR3 bases: TGTGCCAGCAGTTCTCAACAGGGGAGCGGGTACGAGCAGTACTTC.

The DNA for the CDR3 is TGTGCCAGCAGTGATTGGGGGACAGAGATCGACGAGCAGTACTTC. Its protein product is CASSDWGTEIDEQYF. This chain joins TRBV6-1 and TRBJ2-7; 7 positions match TRBD1. Germline V lookup: CDR1 MNHNS, CDR2 SASEGT. J lost 5 bases, V lost 3 bases, and 10 bases had no gene match. This CDR3 has 15 amino acids.

The chain is built from TRBV19 and TRBJ1-6; perhaps TRBD1 as D (6 bases). Per the germline V gene, CDR1 is LNHDA and CDR2 is SQIVND (reference sequence). V was clipped by 10 bases and J by 0 bases, with 13 bases between them. This CDR3 is built from 15 residues. This chain's CDR3 is CATLPDSSYNSPLHF. The CDR3 region has the DNA TGTGCCACCCTCCCGGACAGCTCCTATAATTCACCCCTCCACTTT.

This chain connects TRBV27 to TRBJ1-1; a weak D match, TRBD1 (5 bases). Germline CDR1 MNHEY, CDR2 SMNVEV (reference sequence). The V and J ends lost 5 bases and 1 base respectively, with 11 bases between them. This CDR3 has 14 residues. Here the CDR3 DNA reads TGTGCCAGCAGTGCGGGACTTCCGAACACTGAAGCTTTCTTT. Protein sequence: CASSAGLPNTEAFF.

The chain employs TRBV7-9 and TRBJ2-2; tentative D call: TRBD2 (6 bases). CDR3 length: 16 residues. V dropped 4 bases and J dropped 0 bases, with 12 bases sitting between them. The germline gives CDR1 SEHNR, CDR2 FQNEAQ (reference sequence). In DNA, the CDR3 is TGTGCCAGCAGCTCTACAGCGGGTACGAACACCGGGGAGCTGTTTTTT. Translated: CASSSTAGTNTGELFF.

The count of this clone is one. This chain uses TRBV7-9 with TRBJ2-1; D ambiguous. Per the germline V gene, CDR1 is SEHNR and CDR2 is FQNEAQ (reference sequence). Trimming took off 0 bases at V and 4 bases at J, with 13 bases between the two ends. The CDR3 has 16 residues. CDR3 coding DNA: TGTGCCAGCAGCTTAGCCGCTAGTAGGCGTTACAATGAGCAGTTCTTC. Its protein is CASSLAASRRYNEQFF.

About this clone itself: A read error may produce the germline difference seen at one junction end. The chain employs TRBV27 and TRBJ1-1; a weak D match, TRBD1 (6 bases). Germline assignment: CDR1 MNHEY and CDR2 SMNVEV (reference sequence). The CDR3 runs 12 residues. The CDR3 region is CASSLVGQGQIF. The CDR3 DNA follows: TGTGCCAGCAGTTTGGTCGGGCAGGGGCAGATCTTT.

This clone showed up just a few times. Relative to the germline gene, one junction end is altered; a read error may explain this. The chain carries TRBV2 and TRBJ1-5; TRBD1 aligns across 7 bases. CDR1 and CDR2 from the germline V gene are SNHLY and FYNNEI. CDR3 length: 14 residues. The CDR3 DNA reads TGTGCCAGCACTGAAGGGGACAGACATCAGCCCCAGCATTTT. This gives the protein CASTEGDRHQPQHF.

This clone has a single count. The chain employs TRBV6-6 and TRBJ1-1; unclear D gene. Trimming removed 4 bases from V and 1 base from J, with 13 bases in between. Germline V gene sequence: CDR1 MNHNY, CDR2 SVGAGI (reference sequence). The CDR3 contains 15 residues. Here the CDR3 reads CASSSYRTANTEAFF. CDR3 in DNA: TGTGCCAGCAGTTCCTACCGGACTGCGAACACTGAAGCTTTCTTT.

V is TRBV4-3 and J is TRBJ2-1, with 11 nucleotides matching TRBD2. Germline trimming cut 0 bases from V and 5 bases from J; bases unmatched to any gene: 6. The CDR3 is 17 amino acids. Per the germline V gene, CDR1 is LGHNA and CDR2 is YSLEER. The CDR3 region is CASSQDTRLAGNNEQFF. As DNA, the CDR3 is TGCGCCAGCAGCCAAGATACGAGACTAGCGGGGAACAATGAGCAGTTCTTC.

The chain couples TRBV5-5 to TRBJ2-7, with 9 bases aligning to TRBD1. The CDR3 covers 14 residues. V trimming: 7 bases; J trimming: 4 bases; junction bases outside the gene matches: 9. Germline values: CDR1 SGHKS, CDR2 YYEKEE (reference sequence). In nucleotides, the CDR3 is TGTGCCAGCTCTGGAGGGACAGGGTGGTACGAGCAGTACTTC. Its translation is CASSGGTGWYEQYF.

V and J are TRBV7-2 and TRBJ2-1, with 7 bases lining up with TRBD1. The V segment lost 3 bases and the J segment 0 bases; nucleotides outside the gene matches: 2. Germline CDR1 SGHTA, CDR2 FQGNSA. This CDR3 contains 15 residues. CDR3 sequence: CASSFRQGSYNEQFF. In nucleotides, the CDR3 is TGTGCCAGCAGCTTCCGACAGGGCTCCTACAATGAGCAGTTCTTC.

A remark on this clone: One end of the junction fails to match germline, which may point to a read error. The rearrangement joins TRBV7-7 to TRBJ2-1; 7 bases fit TRBD1. The CDR3 has 13 amino acids. The germline V gene has CDR1 SSHAT and CDR2 FNYEAQ (reference sequence). CDR3: CASSLDREHEQFF. The CDR3 coding sequence is TGTGCTAGCAGCTTAGACAGGGAACATGAGCAGTTCTTC.

V is TRBV4-3 and J is TRBJ2-5, with 8 positions matching TRBD1. With V trimmed by 0 bases and J by 9 bases, 12 bases remained unmatched. The V gene's germline CDR1 is LGHNA and CDR2 YSLEER. CDR3 size: 16 residues. The CDR3 loop is CASSQDYAGSTGAQYF. The CDR3 DNA is TGCGCCAGCAGCCAAGATTACGCGGGGTCGACAGGGGCCCAGTACTTC.

V gene TRBV13 combines with J gene TRBJ2-7; 9 bases map to TRBD1. Germline CDR1 and CDR2: PRHDT and FYEKMQ (reference sequence). The ends lost 0 bases at V and 5 bases at J; junction bases unmatched: 5. The CDR3 sequence is 15 residues long. CDR3 sequence (DNA): TGTGCCAGCAGCTTAGGGGGGACAGGGTTCCACGAGCAGTACTTC. Protein sequence: CASSLGGTGFHEQYF.

The V gene is TRBV29-1, the J gene TRBJ2-2, with 9 bases aligning to TRBD2. CDR3 length: 12 residues. Germline CDR1 and CDR2: SQVTM and ANQGSEA. J was trimmed by 6 bases and V by 5 bases; bases with no gene match: 1. The CDR3 region is CSVRGRAGELFF. CDR3 sequence (DNA): TGCAGCGTTCGCGGGAGGGCCGGGGAGCTGTTTTTT.